These 15 T cell receptor beta chains were all obtained from the same sample, sequenced in a study of T cell responses to AZD1222 COVID-19 vaccine. Some clones are missing from TCRdb's copy, which holds only in-frame ones; the method was immunoSEQ multiplex PCR. The sample consists of 95,000 to 120,000 clones, roughly nine tenths of them appearing once. The material was peripheral blood, obtained on day 0 of MenACWY control vaccination. These TCRs come from an adult in good health.

The CDR3: CASGLVPDGTEVSNQPQHF. The CDR3 bases are TGTGCTAGTGGTTTGGTACCGGACGGGACAGAAGTTAGCAATCAGCCCCAGCATTTT. The J gene is TRBJ1-5, the V gene TRBV12-5, with 7 nucleotides matching TRBD1. The V gene end was trimmed by 0 bases and the J gene end by 0 bases; junction bases not matched to a gene: 11. Germline V gene data show CDR1 as LGHNT and CDR2 as FRNRAP. The CDR3 loop spans 19 amino acids.

V and J are TRBV7-3 and TRBJ1-1; 7 bases are shared with TRBD1. Germline loops: CDR1 SGHTA, CDR2 FQGTGA. The CDR3 runs 14 residues. The V gene end was trimmed by 2 bases and the J gene end by 1 base; junction bases not matched to a gene: 1. The CDR3 spells CASSLGTENTEAFF. CDR3 in DNA: TGTGCCAGCAGCTTAGGGACAGAGAACACTGAAGCTTTCTTT.

The chain has TRBV5-5 and TRBJ2-3; D is possibly TRBD1 (5 bases). The CDR3 runs 16 residues. V was shortened by 2 bases and J by 5 bases, with 18 bases between the two germline ends. Germline values: CDR1 SGHKS, CDR2 YYEKEE (reference sequence). CDR3 in amino acids: CASSLVGLRGEDTQYF. CDR3 DNA: TGTGCCAGCAGCTTAGTGGGGCTAAGGGGTGAAGATACGCAGTATTTT.

The V and J genes are TRBV7-3 and TRBJ2-1, with 8 positions matching TRBD2. The CDR3 has 13 residues. J gave up 10 bases and V 5 bases, and 7 bases lay outside the gene matches. CDR1 is SGHTA and CDR2 is FQGTGA in the germline V gene. The DNA for the CDR3 is TGTGCCAGCAGCCGAATAAGCGGGGGAGAGCAGTTCTTC. As protein: CASSRISGGEQFF.

The chain couples TRBV3-1 (or the pseudogene TRBV3-2) to TRBJ2-5; 8 bases map to TRBD2. The CDR3 consists of 15 residues. Germline V gives CDR1 LGHDT, CDR2 YNNKEL (reference sequence). Trimming removed 6 bases from V and 5 bases from J; junction bases left unmatched: 11. CDR3 sequence (DNA): TGTGCCAGCAGTCGCGGGAAGCGGGGGTGGGAGACCCAGTACTTC. This translates into CASSRGKRGWETQYF.

V is TRBV2 and J is TRBJ1-4; TRBD1 matches at 10 bases. After removal of 5 bases from V and 4 bases from J, the junction contained 7 bases not matched to a gene. The germline V gene encodes CDR1 SNHLY and CDR2 FYNNEI. The CDR3 runs 16 residues. The CDR3 coding sequence is TGTGCCAGCAGTTCCGGGACAGGGGTCGGTAATGAAAAACTGTTTTTT. Amino acid sequence: CASSSGTGVGNEKLFF.

This clone came up once. The V gene is TRBV18, the J gene TRBJ2-7, with D possibly TRBD1 on 5 matching bases. Germline lookup yields CDR1 KGHSH and CDR2 LQKENI. Trimming pared 3 bases from V and 5 bases from J, leaving 14 bases between. The CDR3 length is 14 residues. The CDR3 is CASSPGLTQDEQYF. For the CDR3, the DNA is TGTGCCAGCTCACCTGGCCTGACACAGGACGAGCAGTACTTC.

The chain couples TRBV5-6 to TRBJ1-2; possible D gene TRBD1, 5 bases. The CDR3 is 13 residues long. Trimming pared 5 bases from V and 4 bases from J, leaving 12 bases between. Germline loops: CDR1 SGHDT, CDR2 YYEEEE. CDR3 in amino acids: CASSPLGTYGYTF. The CDR3 region has the DNA TGTGCCAGCAGTCCTCTTGGGACCTATGGCTACACCTTC.

The rearrangement uses TRBV3-1 (or the pseudogene TRBV3-2) and TRBJ1-5, with 7 bases aligning to TRBD1. Per germline, CDR1 LGHDT and CDR2 YNNKEL (reference sequence). This CDR3 is built from 18 residues. The J segment lost 1 base and the V segment lost 3 bases, leaving 12 bases of the junction unmatched. The CDR3 sequence: CASSQDRTSRRSNQPQHF. CDR3 sequence (DNA): TGTGCCAGCAGCCAGGACAGGACTTCTCGAAGAAGCAATCAGCCCCAGCATTTT.

In its sample, this clone was seen once. The V and J genes are TRBV3-1 (or the pseudogene TRBV3-2) and TRBJ2-6; perhaps TRBD2 as D (6 bases). CDR1 is LGHDT and CDR2 is YNNKEL in the germline V gene (reference sequence). The V and J ends lost 3 bases and 6 bases respectively, with 12 bases between them. The CDR3 runs to 15 residues. Here the CDR3 DNA reads TGTGCCAGCAGCCATTTGGGCGGGGCGGCCAACGTCCTGACTTTC. Its protein is CASSHLGGAANVLTF.

The chain joins TRBV5-1 to TRBJ2-1; 7 bases align to TRBD2. CDR1 is SGHRS and CDR2 is YFSETQ in the germline V gene. The V gene end was trimmed by 10 bases and the J gene end by 5 bases; junction bases not matched to a gene: 12. This CDR3 has 14 amino acids. The CDR3 nucleotides are TGCGCCTCTTACCCCGGGACTACAAACAATGAGCAGTTCTTC. Translation gives CASYPGTTNNEQFF.

CDR3 region: CASSPWTGGDFSGYTF. CDR3 in DNA: TGTGCCAGCAGTCCCTGGACAGGGGGCGATTTTTCTGGCTACACCTTC. J is TRBJ1-2 and V is TRBV27, with 11 bases that match TRBD1. J gave up 7 bases and V 5 bases, and 12 bases lay outside the gene matches. Germline V CDR1 and CDR2: MNHEY, SMNVEV (reference sequence). This CDR3 contains 16 residues.

This clone has a handful of counts. The rearrangement joins TRBV5-1 to TRBJ2-3; tentatively, D is TRBD1 (5 bases). This CDR3 is built from 14 residues. V lost 4 bases, J lost 4 bases, and 13 bases lay in between. Germline CDR1 reads SGHRS; CDR2 reads YFSETQ. The CDR3: CASSTSQGPDTQYF. CDR3 nucleotide sequence: TGCGCCAGCAGCACCAGCCAGGGTCCAGATACGCAGTATTTT.

The V and J genes are TRBV6-6 and TRBJ1-1; TRBD1 aligns across 8 bases. This CDR3 comprises 14 residues. CDR1 is MNHNY and CDR2 is SVGAGI in the germline V gene (reference sequence). J was trimmed by 4 bases and V by 5 bases; bases with no gene match: 6. CDR3 loop: CASSRQGPSTEAFF. As DNA, the CDR3 is TGTGCCAGCAGTCGACAGGGGCCGTCCACTGAAGCTTTCTTT.

The CDR3 bases are TGTGCCAGCAGTTTAGCCGGGGCAAAAGTAGGCACTGAAGCTTTCTTT. Its protein product is CASSLAGAKVGTEAFF. The chain recombines TRBV28 with TRBJ1-1; D is possibly TRBD1 (5 bases). Germline assignment: CDR1 MDHEN and CDR2 SYDVKM. V lost 2 bases and J lost 4, with 17 bases in between. The CDR3 sequence is 16 residues long. The whole variable domain, remainder taken from reference TRBV28 and TRBJ1-1, is DVKVTQSSRYLVKRTGEKVFLECVQDMDHENMFWYRQDPGLGLRLIYFSYDVKMKEKGDIPEGYSVSREKKERFSLILESASTNQTSMYLCASSLAGAKVGTEAFFGQGTRLTVV.